A selection of T cell receptor beta chains follows, all from one sample in a study of response to subunit inactivated influenza vaccine. TCRdb called the RT-PCR reads again in MiXCR, with one record for every CDR3 protein. The sample consists of about 800,000 distinct CDR3 sequences, 21% of them appearing once. The sample in question was PBMCs from blood, obtained roughly 5 days after vaccination. These receptors were taken from a man in his fifties who received an inactivated influenza vaccine. CDR3s include the opening cysteine and the closing phenylalanine or tryptophan. A D gene is named only where the DNA matches it firmly. A clone size is listed for some rows: how often the clone was seen (once, few, many), or a class if it is expanded.

>TRBD2|17|TRBV29-1|many|TRBJ2-2
TGCAGCGTTGAAGTGGACGGGACTAGCGGGGCCACCGGGGAGCTGTTTTTT
CSVEVDGTSGATGELFF
>-|16|TRBV20-1|-|TRBJ1-4
TGCAGTGCTAGAGGGTCGGGAGGGAGTCTGAGGGAAAAACTGTTTTTT
CSARGSGGSLREKLFF
>TRBD2|14|TRBV12-3/TRBV12-4|-|TRBJ2-1
TGTGCCAGCAGTACCGGGACTAGCGGGGGGGAGCAGTTCTTC
CASSTGTSGGEQFF
>-|14|TRBV24-1|few|TRBJ2-2
TGTGCCACCAGTGTAGGTCCGAACACCGGGGAGCTGTTTTTT
CATSVGPNTGELFF
>TRBD1|15|TRBV7-2|few|TRBJ2-5
TGTGCCAGCAGCTTAGGGGGGACAGGCGGCAAGACCCAGTACTTC
CASSLGGTGGKTQYF
>TRBD2|14|TRBV5-1|few|TRBJ2-3
TGCGCCAGCAAACCAGCGGGGCGCACAGATACGCAGTATTTT
CASKPAGRTDTQYF
>-|15|TRBV12-3/TRBV12-4|few|TRBJ1-6
TGTGCCAGCAGCCCCGACGCACAAGTTAATTCACCCCTCCACTTT
CASSPDAQVNSPLHF
>-|12|TRBV4-2|-|TRBJ2-1
TGTGCCAGCAGCCAAGTCATAGGGGAGCAGTTCTTC
CASSQVIGEQFF
>-|14|TRBV2|-|TRBJ1-5
TGTGCCAGCAGTGAAATGAGGCTGGATCAGCCCCAGCATTTT
CASSEMRLDQPQHF
>-|16|TRBV5-1|few|TRBJ2-7
TGCGCCAGCAGCCCAGGACGGCCGGGACAAGCCTACGAGCAGTACTTC
CASSPGRPGQAYEQYF
>TRBD1|18|TRBV12-3/TRBV12-4|few|TRBJ2-5
TGTGCCAGCAGTGGGGGACAGGGGGCGTTCAAGACCCAAGAGACCCAGTACTTC
CASSGGQGAFKTQETQYF
>-|14|TRBV5-1|-|TRBJ2-1
TGCGCCAGCAGAATGCAGGGGAGGTCGGATGAGCAGTTCTTC
CASRMQGRSDEQFF
>TRBD2|16|TRBV7-9|few|TRBJ2-3
TGTGCCAGCAGCGAAGAGAGCGGGAGGGCCGTATTTACGCAGTATTTT
CASSEESGRAVFTQYF
>-|14|TRBV7-9|-|TRBJ2-7
TGTGCCAGCTGCCCCGGATACCCATCCTACGAGCAGTACTTC
CASCPGYPSYEQYF
>TRBD2|14|TRBV12-3/TRBV12-4|many|TRBJ2-7
TGTGCCAGCAGTTCAACCCGGGGGGGATACGAGCAGTACTTC
CASSSTRGGYEQYF
>-|13|TRBV6-5|many|TRBJ2-7
TGTGCCAGCAGTTACACCTATGGGGGCGAGCAGTACTTC
CASSYTYGGEQYF
>-|15|TRBV20-1|few|TRBJ2-3
TGCAGTGCTAGAGATGTTCAGGACTACACAGATACGCAGTATTTT
CSARDVQDYTDTQYF
>TRBD2|17|TRBV12-5|few|TRBJ2-1
TGTGCTAGTGGTTCGTACCTCAGCGGGGGACCCTACAATGAGCAGTTCTTC
CASGSYLSGGPYNEQFF
>-|15|TRBV12-3/TRBV12-4|few|TRBJ1-2
TGTGCCAGCAGCCGGTTACTCAGGAGGAACTATGGCTACACCTTC
CASSRLLRRNYGYTF
>TRBD1|15|TRBV6-1|few|TRBJ2-5
TGTGCCAGCACCAAACAGGGGACAGTAGGAGAGACCCAGTACTTC
CASTKQGTVGETQYF
>-|15|TRBV6-4|many|TRBJ2-3
TGTGCCAGCAGTGTTAGCGCCTATCGCACAGATACGCAGTATTTT
CASSVSAYRTDTQYF
>TRBD2|19|TRBV27|-|TRBJ2-1
TGTGCCAGCAGTCTTCGAAGCCGATTAGCGGGAGGGCCTTGGAATGAGCAGTTCTTC
CASSLRSRLAGGPWNEQFF
>-|15|TRBV6-5|few|TRBJ2-5
TGTGCCAGCAGTTACTCGATATCAGATCAAGAGACCCAGTACTTC
CASSYSISDQETQYF
>TRBD2|15|TRBV6-1|-|TRBJ2-3
TGTGCCAGCAGTGAGGAGCGGGGTAGCACAGATACGCAGTATTTT
CASSEERGSTDTQYF
>-|13|TRBV19|-|TRBJ2-1
TGTGCCAGTAGTACTTTTATGGTAGATGAGCAGTTCTTC
CASSTFMVDEQFF
>TRBD2|16|TRBV27|-|TRBJ2-1
TGTGCCAGCAGTTTGTATGCAAGCGGGGGTTACAATGAGCAGTTCTTC
CASSLYASGGYNEQFF
>TRBD1|16|TRBV28|few|TRBJ2-7
TGTGCCAGCAGCTCGACCGGGACAGTTTCCTCCTACGAGCAGTACTTC
CASSSTGTVSSYEQYF
>-|13|TRBV12-3/TRBV12-4|many|TRBJ1-5
TGTGCCAGCAGTTCAGGGAGCAATCAGCCCCAGCATTTT
CASSSGSNQPQHF
>-|14|TRBV12-3/TRBV12-4|few|TRBJ2-7
TGTGCCAGCAGTTTGATAGGGGGATCCGGGGAGCAGTACTTC
CASSLIGGSGEQYF
>TRBD2|15|TRBV9|few|TRBJ2-1
TGTGCCAGCAGCCCACTAGCGGGGAACTACAATGAGCAGTTCTTC
CASSPLAGNYNEQFF
>-|16|TRBV4-1|-|TRBJ2-2
TGCGCCAGCAGCCAGTTACCGGGACTCCCCCACGGGGAGCTGTTTTTT
CASSQLPGLPHGELFF
>TRBD2|17|TRBV6-2/TRBV6-3|-|TRBJ2-3
TGTGCCAGCAGTTACCTCCTAGCGGGAGTGTTTACAGATACGCAGTATTTT
CASSYLLAGVFTDTQYF
>-|13|TRBV12-3/TRBV12-4|few|TRBJ1-1
TGTGCCAGCAGTTCCCCGGGGGTTGGTGAAGCTTTCTTT
CASSSPGVGEAFF
>-|14|TRBV5-1|-|TRBJ1-2
TGCGCCAGCAGCTCCTGGACGGGGGACTATGGCTACACCTTC
CASSSWTGDYGYTF
>TRBD1|15|TRBV10-3|-|TRBJ2-1
TGTGCCATCAGTGGAGGGGACAGCTCCTACAATGAGCAGTTCTTC
CAISGGDSSYNEQFF
>TRBD1|15|TRBV12-3/TRBV12-4|few|TRBJ2-7
TGTGCCAGCAGTTTGAGTGACAGGGGGCTTGTCGAGCAGTACTTC
CASSLSDRGLVEQYF
>-|15|TRBV30|once|TRBJ2-2
TGTGCCTGGAGGGAAGTGGGGAGATGGACCGGGGAGCTGTTTTTT
CAWREVGRWTGELFF
>-|15|TRBV7-8|-|TRBJ2-5
TGTGCCAGCAGCTTAGGGGGCGTGGGGGCGGAGACCCAGTACTTC
CASSLGGVGAETQYF
>TRBD1|13|TRBV28|few|TRBJ1-2
TGTGCCAGCACCTTAGACAGGGAGGACGGCTACACCTTC
CASTLDREDGYTF
>-|16|TRBV7-9|few|TRBJ2-2
TGTGCCAGCAGCTTAATCTTCGGGAGTGGCACCGGGGAGCTGTTTTTT
CASSLIFGSGTGELFF
>TRBD2|19|TRBV4-2|-|TRBJ2-5
TGTGCCAGCAGCCGAGAGAGACTAGCGGGAGGGGGTCACCAAGAGACCCAGTACTTC
CASSRERLAGGGHQETQYF
>TRBD2|14|TRBV2|few|TRBJ2-7
TGTGCCAGCAGGAGGCGGGGGGACCATTACGAGCAGTACTTC
CASRRRGDHYEQYF
>TRBD2|19|TRBV7-3|-|TRBJ2-1
TGTGCCAGGAGCTTAACCCGGACTAGCGGGGGAAGCTCCTACAATGAGCAGTTCTTC
CARSLTRTSGGSSYNEQFF
>-|12|TRBV29-1|-|TRBJ2-3
TGCAGCGTTGAACGACGGGCAGATACGCAGTATTTT
CSVERRADTQYF
>-|16|TRBV5-1|-|TRBJ2-3
TGCGCCAGCAGCTTGAGAGGGGGGCCCCGGTTTGATACGCAGTATTTT
CASSLRGGPRFDTQYF
>TRBD1|16|TRBV7-2|-|TRBJ2-3
TGTGCCAGCAGCATACAGGGGGCGCCCCTTACAGATACGCAGTATTTT
CASSIQGAPLTDTQYF
>TRBD1|15|TRBV7-9|few|TRBJ1-4
TGTGCCAGCAGCTTACAGGGGGCGCAGGGTGAAAAACTGTTTTTT
CASSLQGAQGEKLFF
>-|12|TRBV2|-|TRBJ2-7
TGTGCCAGCAGTGTGCGGGTCTACGAGCAGTACTTC
CASSVRVYEQYF
>-|14|TRBV6-2/TRBV6-3|many|TRBJ2-1
TGTGCCAGCAGTTACATCGCAGGGTCCAATGAGCAGTTCTTC
CASSYIAGSNEQFF
>TRBD2|14|TRBV29-1|few|TRBJ2-1
TGCAGCGTGAGCGGGGGTTTCTCCTACAATGAGCAGTTCTTC
CSVSGGFSYNEQFF
>TRBD2|17|TRBV6-1|-|TRBJ2-3
TGTGCCAGCAGTGAAAGGGTCGGGGGACTAAACACAGATACGCAGTATTTT
CASSERVGGLNTDTQYF
>-|17|TRBV7-2|-|TRBJ1-3
TGTGCCAGCAGCTTAACGGCAGGGAGGCCCTCTGGAAACACCATATATTTT
CASSLTAGRPSGNTIYF
>-|14|TRBV5-1|many|TRBJ2-7
TGCGCCAGCAGCTTGGACAGGGCAACCTACGAGCAGTACTTC
CASSLDRATYEQYF
>-|17|TRBV3-1|few|TRBJ2-4
TGTGCCAGCAGCCAAGGGCCTCACGGCCTAGCCAAAAACATTCAGTACTTC
CASSQGPHGLAKNIQYF
>-|15|TRBV7-2|-|TRBJ2-3
TGTGCCAGCAGCCCCTACCGGACTCTGGGAGATACGCAGTATTTT
CASSPYRTLGDTQYF
>-|15|TRBV3-1|few|TRBJ1-5
TGTGCCAGCAGCCCCCACGGGGTTAGCAATCAGCCCCAGCATTTT
CASSPHGVSNQPQHF